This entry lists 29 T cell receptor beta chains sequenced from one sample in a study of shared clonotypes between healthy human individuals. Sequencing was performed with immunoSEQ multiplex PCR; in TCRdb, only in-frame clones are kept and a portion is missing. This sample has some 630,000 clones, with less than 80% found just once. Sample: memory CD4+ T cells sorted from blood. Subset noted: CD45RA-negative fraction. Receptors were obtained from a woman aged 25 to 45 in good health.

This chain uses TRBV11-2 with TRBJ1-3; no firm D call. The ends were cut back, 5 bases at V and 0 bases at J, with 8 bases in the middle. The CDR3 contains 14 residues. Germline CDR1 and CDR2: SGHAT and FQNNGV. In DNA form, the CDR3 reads TGTGCCAGCAGCATTGGGAACTCTGGAAACACCATATATTTT. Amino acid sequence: CASSIGNSGNTIYF.

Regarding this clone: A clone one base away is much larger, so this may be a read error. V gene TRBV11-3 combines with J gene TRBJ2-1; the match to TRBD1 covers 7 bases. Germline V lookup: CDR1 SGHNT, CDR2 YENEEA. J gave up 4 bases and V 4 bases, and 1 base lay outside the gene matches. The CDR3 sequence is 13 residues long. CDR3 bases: TGTGCCAGCAGCTCGGGACAGTACAATGAGCAGTTCTTC. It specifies CASSSGQYNEQFF.

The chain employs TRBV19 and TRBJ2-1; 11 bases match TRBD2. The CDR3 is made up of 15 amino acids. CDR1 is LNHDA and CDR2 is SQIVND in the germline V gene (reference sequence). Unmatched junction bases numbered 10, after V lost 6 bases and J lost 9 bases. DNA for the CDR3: TGTGCCAGTAGGAAAACTAGCGGGAGTCGGGGTGAGCAGTTCTTC. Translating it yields CASRKTSGSRGEQFF.

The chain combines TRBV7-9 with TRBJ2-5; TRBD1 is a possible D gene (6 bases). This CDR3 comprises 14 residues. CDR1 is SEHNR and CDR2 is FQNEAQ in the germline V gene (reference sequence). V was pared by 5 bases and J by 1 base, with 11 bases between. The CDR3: CASSRRTVQETQYF. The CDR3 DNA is TGTGCCAGCAGCCGCCGGACAGTCCAAGAGACCCAGTACTTC.

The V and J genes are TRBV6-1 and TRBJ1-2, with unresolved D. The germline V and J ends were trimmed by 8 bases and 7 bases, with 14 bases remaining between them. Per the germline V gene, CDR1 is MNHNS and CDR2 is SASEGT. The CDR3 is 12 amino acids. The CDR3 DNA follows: TGTGCCAGCGTCGGCCGGCTACTTGGCTACACCTTC. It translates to CASVGRLLGYTF.

CDR3 bases: TGTGCCAGTAGTCCCCATGAGGTGAACATTCAGTACTTC. This translates into CASSPHEVNIQYF. The rearrangement uses TRBV19 and TRBJ2-4, with D hard to call. Germline lookup yields CDR1 LNHDA and CDR2 SQIVND (reference sequence). V was cut by 5 bases and J by 7 bases, with 12 bases left in between. CDR3 length: 13 residues. Drawing the rest from reference TRBV19 and TRBJ2-4, the complete variable domain is DGGITQSPKYLFRKEGQNVTLSCEQNLNHDAMYWYRQDPGQGLRLIYYSQIVNDFQKGDIAEGYSVSREKKESFPLTVTSAQKNPTAFYLCASSPHEVNIQYFGAGTRLSVL.

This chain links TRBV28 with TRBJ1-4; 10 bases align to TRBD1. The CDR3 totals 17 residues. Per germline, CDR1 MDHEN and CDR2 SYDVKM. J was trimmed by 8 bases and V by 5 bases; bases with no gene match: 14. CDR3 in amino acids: CASSPQPGQGKEEKLFF. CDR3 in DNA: TGTGCCAGCAGTCCTCAACCGGGACAGGGGAAGGAGGAAAAACTGTTTTTT.

CDR3 sequence: CASSTGRPNTEAFF. The CDR3 region has the DNA TGCGCCAGCAGCACTGGACGGCCGAACACTGAAGCTTTCTTT. The V call is TRBV5-1, the J call TRBJ1-1; D gene uncertain. V was shortened by 4 bases and J by 1 base, with 11 bases between the two germline ends. From germline, CDR1 is SGHRS and CDR2 YFSETQ. This CDR3 has 14 residues. The full variable domain, with the rest looked up from reference TRBV5-1 and TRBJ1-1, is KAGVTQTPRYLIKTRGQQVTLSCSPISGHRSVSWYQQTPGQGLQFLFEYFSETQRNKGNFPGRFSGRQFSNSRSEMNVSTLELGDSALYLCASSTGRPNTEAFFGQGTRLTVV.

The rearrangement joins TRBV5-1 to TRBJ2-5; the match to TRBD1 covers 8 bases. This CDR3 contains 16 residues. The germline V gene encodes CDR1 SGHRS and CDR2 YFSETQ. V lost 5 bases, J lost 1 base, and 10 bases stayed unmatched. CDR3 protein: CASSKTGEIPQETQYF. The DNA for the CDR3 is TGCGCCAGCAGTAAGACAGGGGAAATCCCCCAAGAGACCCAGTACTTC.

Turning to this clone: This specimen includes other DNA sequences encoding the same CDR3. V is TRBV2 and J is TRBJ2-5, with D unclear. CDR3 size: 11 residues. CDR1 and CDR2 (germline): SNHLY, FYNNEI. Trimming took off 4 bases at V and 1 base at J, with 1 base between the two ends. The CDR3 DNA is TGTGCCAGCAGTGGCCAAGAGACCCAGTACTTC. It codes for CASSGQETQYF.

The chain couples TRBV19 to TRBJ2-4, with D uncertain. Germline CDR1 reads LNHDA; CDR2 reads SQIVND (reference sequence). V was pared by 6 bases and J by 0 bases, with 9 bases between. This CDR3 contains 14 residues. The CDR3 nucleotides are TGTGCCAGTAGGCCCCTTATAGCCAAAAACATTCAGTACTTC. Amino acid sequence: CASRPLIAKNIQYF.

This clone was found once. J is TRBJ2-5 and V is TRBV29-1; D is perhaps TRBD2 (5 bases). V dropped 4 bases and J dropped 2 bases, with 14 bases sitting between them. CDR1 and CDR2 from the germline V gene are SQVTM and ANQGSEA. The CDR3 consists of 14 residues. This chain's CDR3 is CSVVSGYAQETQYF. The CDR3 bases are TGCAGCGTTGTGTCGGGGTATGCGCAAGAGACCCAGTACTTC.

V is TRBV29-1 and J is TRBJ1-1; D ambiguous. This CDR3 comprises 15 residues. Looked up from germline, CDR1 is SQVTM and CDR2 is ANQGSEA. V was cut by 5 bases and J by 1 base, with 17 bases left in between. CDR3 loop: CSVSSMSNPNTEAFF. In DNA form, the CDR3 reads TGCAGCGTTAGTTCGATGTCGAACCCGAACACTGAAGCTTTCTTT.

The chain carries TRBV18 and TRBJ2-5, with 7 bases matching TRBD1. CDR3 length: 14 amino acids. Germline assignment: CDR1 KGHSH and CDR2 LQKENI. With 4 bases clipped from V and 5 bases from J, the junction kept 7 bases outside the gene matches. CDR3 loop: CASSLGDSVETQYF. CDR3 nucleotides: TGTGCCAGCTCACTAGGGGACAGCGTCGAGACCCAGTACTTC.

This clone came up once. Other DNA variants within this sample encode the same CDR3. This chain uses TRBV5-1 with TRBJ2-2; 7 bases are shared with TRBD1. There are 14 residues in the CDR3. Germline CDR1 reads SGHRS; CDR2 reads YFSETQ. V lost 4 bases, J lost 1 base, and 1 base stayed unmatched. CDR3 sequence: CASSRDRNTGELFF. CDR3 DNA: TGCGCCAGCAGCCGGGACAGGAACACCGGGGAGCTGTTTTTT.

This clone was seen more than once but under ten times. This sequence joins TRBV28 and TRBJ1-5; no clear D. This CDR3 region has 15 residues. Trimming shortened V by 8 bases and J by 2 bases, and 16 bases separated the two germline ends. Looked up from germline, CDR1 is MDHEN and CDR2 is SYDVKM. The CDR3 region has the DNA TGTGCCAGCGGGCCGTCGAGCCACGGCAATCAGCCCCAGCATTTT. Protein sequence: CASGPSSHGNQPQHF.

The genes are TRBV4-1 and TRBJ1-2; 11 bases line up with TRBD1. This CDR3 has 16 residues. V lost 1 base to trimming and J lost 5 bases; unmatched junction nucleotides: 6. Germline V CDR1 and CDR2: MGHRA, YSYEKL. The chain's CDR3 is CASSQVGQGVGYGYTF. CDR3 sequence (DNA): TGCGCCAGCAGCCAAGTGGGACAGGGGGTGGGTTATGGCTACACCTTC.

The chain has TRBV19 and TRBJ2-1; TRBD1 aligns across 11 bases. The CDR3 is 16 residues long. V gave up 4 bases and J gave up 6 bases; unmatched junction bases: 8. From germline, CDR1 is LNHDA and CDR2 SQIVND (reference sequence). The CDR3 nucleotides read TGTGCCAGTAGTACCTGGACAGGGGGCGAATTCAATGAGCAGTTCTTC. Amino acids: CASSTWTGGEFNEQFF. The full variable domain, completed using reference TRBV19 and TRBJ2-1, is DGGITQSPKYLFRKEGQNVTLSCEQNLNHDAMYWYRQDPGQGLRLIYYSQIVNDFQKGDIAEGYSVSREKKESFPLTVTSAQKNPTAFYLCASSTWTGGEFNEQFFGPGTRLTVL.

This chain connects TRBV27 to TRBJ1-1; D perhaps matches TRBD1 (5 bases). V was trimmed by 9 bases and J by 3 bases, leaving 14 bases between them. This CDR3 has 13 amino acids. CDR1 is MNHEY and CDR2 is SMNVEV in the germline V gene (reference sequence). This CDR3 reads CASRWGLDTEAFF. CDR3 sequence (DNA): TGTGCCAGTAGATGGGGCCTTGACACTGAAGCTTTCTTT.

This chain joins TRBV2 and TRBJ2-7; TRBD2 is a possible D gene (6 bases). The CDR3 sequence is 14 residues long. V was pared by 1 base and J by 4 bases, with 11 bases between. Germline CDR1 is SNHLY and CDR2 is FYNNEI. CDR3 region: CASSEGLARYEQYF. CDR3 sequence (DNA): TGTGCCAGCAGTGAAGGCCTAGCGCGATACGAGCAGTACTTC.

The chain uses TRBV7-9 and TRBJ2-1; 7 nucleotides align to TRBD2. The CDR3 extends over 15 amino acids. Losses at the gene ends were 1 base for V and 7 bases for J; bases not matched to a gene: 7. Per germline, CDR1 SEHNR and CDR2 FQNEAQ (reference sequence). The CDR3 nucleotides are TGTGCCAGCAGCTTAGATCTCCTAGCGGCTAATGAGCAGTTCTTC. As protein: CASSLDLLAANEQFF.

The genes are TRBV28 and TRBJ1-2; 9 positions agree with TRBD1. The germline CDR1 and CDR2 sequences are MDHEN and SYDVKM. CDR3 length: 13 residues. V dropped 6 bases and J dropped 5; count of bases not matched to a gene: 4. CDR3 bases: TGTGCCAGCAGGGACAGGGGTTGGTATGGCTACACCTTC. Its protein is CASRDRGWYGYTF.

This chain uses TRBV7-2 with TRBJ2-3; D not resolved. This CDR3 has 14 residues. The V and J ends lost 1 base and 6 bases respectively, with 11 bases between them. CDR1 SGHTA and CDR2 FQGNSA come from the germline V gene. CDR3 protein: CASSLGQVWDTQYF. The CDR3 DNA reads TGTGCCAGCAGCTTAGGGCAGGTTTGGGATACGCAGTATTTT.

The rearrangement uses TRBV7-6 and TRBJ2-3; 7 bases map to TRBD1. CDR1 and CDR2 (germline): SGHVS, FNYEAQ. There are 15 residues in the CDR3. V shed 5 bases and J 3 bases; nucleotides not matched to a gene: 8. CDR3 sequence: CASSRFRGLTDTQYF. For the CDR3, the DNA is TGTGCCAGCAGCCGTTTCAGGGGGTTGACAGATACGCAGTATTTT.

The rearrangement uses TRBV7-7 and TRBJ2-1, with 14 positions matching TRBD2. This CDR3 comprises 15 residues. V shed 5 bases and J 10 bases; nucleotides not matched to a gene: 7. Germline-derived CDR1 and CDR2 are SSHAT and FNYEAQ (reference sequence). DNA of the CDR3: TGTGCCAGCAGCCCGGGACTAGCGGGAGTGGGCGAGCAGTTCTTC. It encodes CASSPGLAGVGEQFF.

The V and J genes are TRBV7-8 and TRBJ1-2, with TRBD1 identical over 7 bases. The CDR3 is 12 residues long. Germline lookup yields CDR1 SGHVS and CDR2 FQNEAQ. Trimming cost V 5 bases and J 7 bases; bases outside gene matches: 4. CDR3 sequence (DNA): TGTGCCAGCAGCCTCGCAGGGGGTGGCTACACCTTC. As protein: CASSLAGGGYTF.

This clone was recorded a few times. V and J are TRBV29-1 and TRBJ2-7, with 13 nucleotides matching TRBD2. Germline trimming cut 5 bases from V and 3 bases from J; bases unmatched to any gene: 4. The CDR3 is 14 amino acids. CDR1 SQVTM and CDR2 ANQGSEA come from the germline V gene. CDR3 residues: CSVRTSGSRYEQYF. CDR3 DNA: TGCAGCGTTCGGACTAGCGGGAGCCGCTACGAGCAGTACTTC.

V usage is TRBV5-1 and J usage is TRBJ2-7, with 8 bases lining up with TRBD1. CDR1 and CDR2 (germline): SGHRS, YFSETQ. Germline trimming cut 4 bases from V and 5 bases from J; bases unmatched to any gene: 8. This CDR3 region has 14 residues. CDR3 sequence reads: CASSHDRTGHEQYF. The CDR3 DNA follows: TGCGCCAGCAGCCATGATAGGACAGGGCACGAGCAGTACTTC.

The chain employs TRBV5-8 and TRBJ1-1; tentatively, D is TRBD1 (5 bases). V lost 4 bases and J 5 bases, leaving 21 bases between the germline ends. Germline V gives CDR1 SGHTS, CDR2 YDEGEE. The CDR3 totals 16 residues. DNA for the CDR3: TGTGCCAGCAGCACGCCCTACCGGACATCGGGAACTGAAGCTTTCTTT. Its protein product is CASSTPYRTSGTEAFF.